This T cell receptor (beta chain) stems from a study of blood T cell repertoires in COVID-19. The overall study: PBMCs, B-cell-depleted T cells, or T cells were the source of the cDNA or gDNA that made up the material.

In the source study's methods: The assay estimated nucleated cells by amplifying reference gene primers. Only in-frame clones appear in the TCRdb table, and some are missing; sequencing was by immunoSEQ multiplex PCR. The V and J calls and the clone size are those of that table, but D and trimming were determined from the DNA. The repertoire has about 300,000 clones, approximately 89% of them found once; the top ten carry roughly 1.9%. The sequenced material came from peripheral blood. This clonotype was sampled from a woman in her twenties or thirties with COVID-19, enrolled during active disease.

The CDR3: CASPMLTGRQYYGYTF. The DNA for the CDR3 is TGTGCCAGCCCGATGCTGACCGGACGACAGTACTATGGCTACACCTTC. The chain uses TRBV18 and TRBJ1-2; TRBD1 might be the D (5 bases). This CDR3 is 16 amino acids long. Trimming took 8 bases from V and 3 from J, leaving 22 bases between them. CDR1 KGHSH and CDR2 LQKENI come from the germline V gene. The variable domain in full, completed from reference TRBV18 and TRBJ1-2, reads NAGVMQNPRHLVRRRGQEARLRCSPMKGHSHVYWYRQLPEEGLKFMVYLQKENIIDESGMPKERFSAEFPKEGPSILRIQQVVRGDSAAYFCASPMLTGRQYYGYTFGSGTRLTVV.